The T cell receptor beta chain described here comes from a study of shared clonotypes between healthy human individuals. In the study overall: For every donor, three CD4 naive, three CD4 memory, two CD8 naive and one CD8 memory plates were used.

This clone was seen just once. The antigen remains unidentified. Broader study findings: Naive CD4 clonotype sharing across several donors was approximately 5%.

The deep-level immunoSEQ assay was used. For sorted subsets, about 190 ng DNA per replicate equaled approximately 30,000 T cell genomes. TCRdb keeps only in-frame clones here, not all; method: immunoSEQ multiplex PCR. In the table there are about 2 million clones, over 85% of which are singletons. Terminally differentiated effector memory CD45RA+ cells were excluded from the naive CD8 cells, which were CD45RO-negative and positively selected for CCR7. This CDR3 has 16 residues. J gave up 2 bases and V 3 bases, and 2 bases lay outside the gene matches. The germline V gene has CDR1 SGHTA and CDR2 FQGNSA.

The source of this sequence is a man aged 18 to 29 in good health. The sample consisted of naive CD8+ T cells sorted from blood. The chain is built from TRBV7-2 and TRBJ2-7, with TRBD2 matching over 15 bases. The CDR3: CASSFGLAGGPYEQYF. The CDR3 DNA follows: TGTGCCAGCAGCTTCGGACTAGCGGGAGGGCCCTACGAGCAGTACTTC.